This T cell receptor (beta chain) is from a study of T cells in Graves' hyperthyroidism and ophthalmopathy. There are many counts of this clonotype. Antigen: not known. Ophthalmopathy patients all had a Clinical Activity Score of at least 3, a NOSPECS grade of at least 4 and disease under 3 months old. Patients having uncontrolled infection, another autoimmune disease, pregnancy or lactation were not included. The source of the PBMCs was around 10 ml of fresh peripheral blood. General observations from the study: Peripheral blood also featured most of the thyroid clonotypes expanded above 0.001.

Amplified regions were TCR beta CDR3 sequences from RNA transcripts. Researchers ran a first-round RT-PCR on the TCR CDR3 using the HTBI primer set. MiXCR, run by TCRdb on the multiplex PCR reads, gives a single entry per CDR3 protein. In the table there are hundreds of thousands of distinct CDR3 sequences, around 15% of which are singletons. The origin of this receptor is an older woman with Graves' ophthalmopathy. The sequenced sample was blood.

CDR3 coding DNA: TGTGCCAGCAGCCGCGGGTCTTCCCAGGCGCAGTATTTT. Protein: CASSRGSSQAQYF. This chain connects TRBV3-1 to TRBJ2-3; maybe TRBD2 (5 bases). This CDR3 contains 13 residues. V shed 4 bases and J shed 10 bases, with 15 bases lying between them. Germline lookup yields CDR1 LGHDT and CDR2 YNNKEL (reference sequence).